Listed here is a single T cell receptor beta chain. Its antigen is unknown. V lost 0 bases and J lost 7, with 9 bases in between. Germline loops: CDR1 LGHDT, CDR2 YNNKEL (reference sequence). The CDR3 sequence is 13 residues long. RNA transcripts yielded amplified TCR beta CDR3 regions. TCR CDR3 regions were first amplified by RT-PCR with HTBI primers. TCRdb analysed the multiplex PCR reads with MiXCR anew, one entry per CDR3 protein. The repertoire holds some 700,000 distinct CDR3 sequences, with 17% as singletons. This specimen belongs to a study of T cells in Graves' hyperthyroidism and ophthalmopathy. Patients were excluded because of uncontrolled infection, other autoimmune disease, pregnancy or lactation. Study-wide points: The model forecast ophthalmopathy, anticipating it by a median 6.5 months before onset.

The sequenced material came from blood. This chain links TRBV3-1 with TRBJ1-2; TRBD1 might be the D (6 bases). This TCR came from a man aged 50 or older with Graves' hyperthyroidism. The CDR3 sequence: CASSQEGGLGYTF. The CDR3 DNA is TGTGCCAGCAGCCAAGAGGGGGGGCTTGGCTACACCTTC.